This entry lists 20 T cell receptor beta chains sequenced from one sample in a study of T cells in Graves' hyperthyroidism and ophthalmopathy. TCR beta CDR3 regions were amplified from RNA transcripts. Carried out on the TCR CDR3, a first-round RT-PCR used the HTBI primer set. Via MiXCR, TCRdb re-called the multiplex PCR reads, giving one row per CDR3 protein. The sample has more than 500,000 distinct CDR3 sequences, about 14% seen once. The sample consisted of blood. These TCRs come from a woman between 40 and 50 years old with Graves' ophthalmopathy.

A few counts support this clonotype. V and J are TRBV6-1 and TRBJ1-2, with 11 bases matching TRBD1. This CDR3 comprises 16 residues. The germline CDR1 and CDR2 sequences are MNHNS and SASEGT. V lost 8 bases, J lost 2 bases, and 10 bases stayed unmatched. The CDR3 protein is CASHPDRGLENYGYTF. CDR3 sequence (DNA): TGTGCCAGCCATCCGGACAGGGGGCTAGAGAACTATGGCTACACCTTC.

The chain combines TRBV12-3 or TRBV12-4 with TRBJ1-2; D gene ambiguous. This CDR3 is built from 14 residues. V lost 1 base, J lost 9 bases, and 15 bases lay in between. CDR3 DNA: TGTGCCAGCAGTTTAGAAGGACCCCCGCCGCGCTACACCTTC. It codes for CASSLEGPPPRYTF.

This clonotype was counted at least ten times. The rearrangement uses TRBV20-1 and TRBJ1-3, with D uncertain. The CDR3 covers 12 residues. V was cut by 5 bases and J by 8 bases, with 13 bases left in between. Germline-derived CDR1 and CDR2 are DFQATT and SNEGSKA (reference sequence). The CDR3 nucleotides read TGCAGTGCTGGCTATGACATGGACACCATATATTTT. Amino acids: CSAGYDMDTIYF.

This clonotype was seen repeatedly, ten times or more. The V gene is TRBV12-3 or TRBV12-4, the J gene TRBJ1-5, with 8 bases aligning to TRBD1. The CDR3 is made up of 13 amino acids. V dropped 6 bases and J dropped 6; count of bases not matched to a gene: 4. The CDR3 nucleotides read TGTGCCAGCAGAAGGACAGGGAGTCAGCCCCAGCATTTT. Encoded protein: CASRRTGSQPQHF.

The chain uses TRBV20-1 and TRBJ2-7, with a weak D call TRBD2 (6 bases). CDR3 length equals 14 residues. CDR1 and CDR2 from the germline V gene are DFQATT and SNEGSKA (reference sequence). V gave up 0 bases and J gave up 5 bases, with 14 bases separating them. CDR3 region: CSARDYDGSNEQYF. The CDR3 DNA reads TGCAGTGCTAGAGATTACGACGGGAGCAACGAGCAGTACTTC.

The V call is TRBV12-3 or TRBV12-4, the J call TRBJ1-1; 8 bases align to TRBD1. This CDR3 has 15 residues. With 6 bases clipped from V and 2 bases from J, the junction kept 8 bases outside the gene matches. This chain's CDR3 is CASSLGTGTNTEAFF. The CDR3 DNA reads as TGTGCCAGCAGCCTGGGGACAGGTACCAACACTGAAGCTTTCTTT.

The rearrangement joins TRBV18 to TRBJ1-2, with D unclear. This CDR3 region has 15 residues. Trimming took off 6 bases at V and 3 bases at J, with 17 bases between the two ends. Germline assignment: CDR1 KGHSH and CDR2 LQKENI. The CDR3 coding sequence is TGTGCCAGCTCCGACGACGAGGGCAGGTACTATGGCTACACCTTC. Amino acid sequence: CASSDDEGRYYGYTF.

Ten or more counts support this clonotype. This chain uses TRBV6-2 or TRBV6-3 with TRBJ2-6, with no clear D. CDR1 MNHEY and CDR2 SVGEGT come from the germline V gene. Trimming stripped 8 bases from V and 0 bases from J, with 8 bases between. The length of the CDR3 is 14 residues. CDR3: CASRRLSGANVLTF. DNA of the CDR3: TGTGCCAGCCGACGCCTCTCTGGGGCCAACGTCCTGACTTTC.

This clonotype showed up many times. The rearrangement joins TRBV12-3 or TRBV12-4 to TRBJ1-5; D remains unclear. Trimming cost V 3 bases and J 0 bases, with 6 bases left between them. This CDR3 comprises 14 residues. Here the CDR3 reads CASSLAVSNQPQHF. DNA for the CDR3: TGTGCCAGCAGTTTGGCGGTTAGCAATCAGCCCCAGCATTTT.

This clonotype was seen at least ten times. The chain employs TRBV7-8 and TRBJ2-2; TRBD2 matches at 12 bases. V was pared by 5 bases and J by 1 base, with 2 bases of the junction left unmatched. The CDR3 runs to 16 residues. CDR1 and CDR2 (germline): SGHVS, FQNEAQ. The DNA for the CDR3 is TGTGCCAGCAGCGGACTAGCGGGGTTGAACACCGGGGAGCTGTTTTTT. It is translated as CASSGLAGLNTGELFF.

This clonotype was detected many times. The rearrangement uses TRBV6-2 or TRBV6-3 and TRBJ1-6, with TRBD1 matching 11 bases. This CDR3 contains 16 residues. CDR1 and CDR2 (germline): MNHEY, SVGEGT. J lost 9 bases, V lost 6 bases, and 10 bases had no gene match. The DNA for the CDR3 is TGTGCCAGCAGGAAACGGACAGGGGGCGAAAGTTCACCCCTCCACTTT. Its protein product is CASRKRTGGESSPLHF.

This clonotype was counted a few times. The final CDR3 position lacks the conserved phenylalanine or tryptophan, pointing to a likely read error. Because the CDR3's place on the DNA is in doubt, the DNA is left out and the CDR3 is given as listed by TCRdb. The chain employs TRBV6-1 and TRBJ2-7; the table's D gene call, TRBD2, was not cross checked with the DNA. Both ends counted, the CDR3 spans 10 residues. Germline V lookup: CDR1 MNHNS, CDR2 SASEGT. CDR3 in amino acids: CASTRGLGGI.

V gene TRBV7-6 combines with J gene TRBJ2-2, with D maybe TRBD2 (5 bases). Germline V gives CDR1 SGHVS, CDR2 FNYEAQ. The CDR3 covers 18 residues. Trimming took off 2 bases at V and 7 bases at J, with 23 bases between the two ends. Written as DNA, the CDR3 is TGTGCCAGCAGCTTATATGAGGTCACTCAGTATCGGGGCGGGGAGCTGTTTTTT. It encodes CASSLYEVTQYRGGELFF.

This clonotype was recorded many times. The chain employs TRBV20-1 and TRBJ1-1; D is uncertain. The CDR3 spans 13 residues. Germline V gene data show CDR1 as DFQATT and CDR2 as SNEGSKA (reference sequence). V gave up 5 bases and J gave up 4 bases, with 14 bases separating them. The DNA of the CDR3 is TGCAGTGCTCGCCCCGGTGGCAGCACTGAAGCTTTCTTT. This codes for CSARPGGSTEAFF.

This clonotype was seen repeatedly, ten times or more. V usage is TRBV20-1 and J usage is TRBJ2-5; 15 bases fit TRBD2. J lost 5 bases, V lost 0 bases, and 7 bases had no gene match. The CDR3 is 17 amino acids. CDR1 and CDR2 (germline): DFQATT, SNEGSKA (reference sequence). The CDR3 reads CSARDGLAGGRMETQYF. As DNA, the CDR3 is TGCAGTGCTAGAGACGGACTAGCGGGGGGGCGGATGGAGACCCAGTACTTC.

A note on this clonotype: At one boundary the junction diverges from the germline segment, which might be a read error. The chain employs TRBV28 and TRBJ2-7; D perhaps matches TRBD2 (6 bases). Germline assignment: CDR1 MDHEN and CDR2 SYDVKM. The CDR3 loop spans 14 amino acids. The chain's CDR3 is CASSPPGVTYGQYF. CDR3 DNA sequence: TGTGCCAGCAGCCCCCCGGGGGTTACCTACGGGCAGTACTTC.

This clonotype was counted ten times or more. J is TRBJ1-1 and V is TRBV28, with D tentatively TRBD1 (5 bases). The germline V and J ends were trimmed by 2 bases and 4 bases, with 20 bases remaining between them. The CDR3 has 17 amino acids. CDR1 is MDHEN, CDR2 SYDVKM, per germline. In DNA form, the CDR3 reads TGTGCCAGCAGTTTACCCCCCGGGGGAGGGTCCGGCACTGAAGCTTTCTTT. This gives the protein CASSLPPGGGSGTEAFF. Complete variable domain (other parts from reference TRBV28 and TRBJ1-1): DVKVTQSSRYLVKRTGEKVFLECVQDMDHENMFWYRQDPGLGLRLIYFSYDVKMKEKGDIPEGYSVSREKKERFSLILESASTNQTSMYLCASSLPPGGGSGTEAFFGQGTRLTVV.

The table lists this clonotype with many counts. The V gene is TRBV28, the J gene TRBJ1-2; 10 nucleotides align to TRBD1. V was clipped by 7 bases and J by 3 bases; unmatched bases: 8. This CDR3 is 15 amino acids long. In germline, CDR1 is MDHEN, CDR2 SYDVKM. This CDR3 reads CASNPGTGVDYGYTF. CDR3 bases: TGTGCCAGCAACCCCGGGACAGGGGTGGACTATGGCTACACCTTC.

In the case of this clonotype: This sequence may be a read error, since a much larger clone differs from it by one base. The chain uses TRBV9 and TRBJ1-1; no firm D call. V was pared by 6 bases and J by 1 base, with 10 bases between. The CDR3 has 13 residues. CDR1 and CDR2 from the germline V gene are SGDLS and YYNGEE. In DNA, the CDR3 is TGTGCCAGCACCCCCCCCCGGAACACTGAAGCTTTCTTT. The encoded protein is CASTPPRNTEAFF.

The chain recombines TRBV25-1 with TRBJ1-1; D ambiguous. Trimming left V 6 bases short and J 1 base short, with 15 bases between. CDR1 and CDR2 (germline): MGHDK, SYGVNS. The CDR3 runs 15 residues. DNA for the CDR3: TGTGCCAGCAGCGCGAGCTGGGAGGGGAACACTGAAGCTTTCTTT. As protein: CASSASWEGNTEAFF. Full variable domain (remainder filled in from reference TRBV25-1 and TRBJ1-1): EADIYQTPRYLVIGTGKKITLECSQTMGHDKMYWYQQDPGMELHLIHYSYGVNSTEKGDLSSESTVSRIRTEHFPLTLESARPSHTSQYLCASSASWEGNTEAFFGQGTRLTVV.